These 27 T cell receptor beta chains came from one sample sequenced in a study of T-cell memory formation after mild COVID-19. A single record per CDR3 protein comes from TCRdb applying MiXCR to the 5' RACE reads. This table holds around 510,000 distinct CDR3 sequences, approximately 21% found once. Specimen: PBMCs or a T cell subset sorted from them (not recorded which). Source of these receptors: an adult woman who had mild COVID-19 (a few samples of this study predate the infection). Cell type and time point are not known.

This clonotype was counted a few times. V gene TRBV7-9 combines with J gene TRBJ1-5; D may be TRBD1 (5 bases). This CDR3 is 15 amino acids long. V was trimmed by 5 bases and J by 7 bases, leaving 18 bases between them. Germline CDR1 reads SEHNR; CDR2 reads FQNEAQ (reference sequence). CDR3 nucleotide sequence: TGTGCCAGCAGCAGTACAGACCCAAAGGGGCAGCCCCAGCATTTT. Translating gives CASSSTDPKGQPQHF.

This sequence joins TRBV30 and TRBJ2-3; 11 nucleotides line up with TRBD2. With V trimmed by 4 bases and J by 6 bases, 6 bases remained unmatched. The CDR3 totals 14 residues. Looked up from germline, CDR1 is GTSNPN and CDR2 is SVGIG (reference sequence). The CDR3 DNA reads TGTGCCTGGAACCGACTAGCGGGGTCGGATACGCAGTATTTT. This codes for CAWNRLAGSDTQYF.

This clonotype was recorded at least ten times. CDR3 region: CSVARRDRKETQYF. CDR3 sequence (DNA): TGCAGCGTTGCTCGAAGGGATAGGAAAGAGACCCAGTACTTC. The gene calls are TRBV29-1 and TRBJ2-5; D gene uncertain. CDR3 size: 14 residues. Per germline, CDR1 SQVTM and CDR2 ANQGSEA. V lost 4 bases, J lost 3 bases, and 15 bases lay in between.

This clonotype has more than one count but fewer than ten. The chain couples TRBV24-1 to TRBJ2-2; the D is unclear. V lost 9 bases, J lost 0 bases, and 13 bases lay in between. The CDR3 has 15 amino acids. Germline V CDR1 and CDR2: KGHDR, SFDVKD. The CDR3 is CATSSLNTNTGELFF. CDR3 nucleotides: TGTGCCACCTCATCCCTGAATACGAACACCGGGGAGCTGTTTTTT.

The CDR3 DNA reads as TGCGCCAGCAGCCCGTCTTTGAGGGGCGAGGGTCAGCCCCAGCATTTT. Protein product: CASSPSLRGEGQPQHF. This chain connects TRBV5-1 to TRBJ1-5; TRBD1 might be the D (5 bases). In germline, CDR1 is SGHRS, CDR2 YFSETQ. CDR3 length: 16 amino acids. V gave up 4 bases and J gave up 6 bases, with 20 bases separating them.

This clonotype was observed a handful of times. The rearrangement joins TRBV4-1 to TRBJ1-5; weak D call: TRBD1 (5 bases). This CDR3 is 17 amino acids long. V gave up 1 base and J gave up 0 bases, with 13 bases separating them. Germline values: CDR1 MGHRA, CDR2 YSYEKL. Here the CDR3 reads CASSQVLGVISNQPQHF. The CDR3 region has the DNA TGCGCCAGCAGCCAAGTGTTAGGGGTCATTAGCAATCAGCCCCAGCATTTT.

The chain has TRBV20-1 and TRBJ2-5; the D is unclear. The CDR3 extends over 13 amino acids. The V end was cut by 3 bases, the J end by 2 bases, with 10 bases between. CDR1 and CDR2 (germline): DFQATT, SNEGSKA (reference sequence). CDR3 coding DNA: TGCAGTGCTAGTTCGGGTGATCAAGAGACCCAGTACTTC. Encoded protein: CSASSGDQETQYF.

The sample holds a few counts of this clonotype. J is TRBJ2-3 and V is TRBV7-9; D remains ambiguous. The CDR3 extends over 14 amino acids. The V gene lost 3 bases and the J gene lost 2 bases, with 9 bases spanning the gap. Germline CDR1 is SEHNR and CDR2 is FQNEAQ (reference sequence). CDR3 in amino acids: CASSFVSNTDTQYF. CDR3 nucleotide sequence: TGTGCCAGCAGCTTCGTGAGTAACACAGATACGCAGTATTTT.

The CDR3 loop is CASSVGPGLNTGELFF. CDR3 nucleotides: TGTGCCAGCAGCGTAGGACCGGGCCTGAACACCGGGGAGCTGTTTTTT. The rearrangement uses TRBV9 and TRBJ2-2; no firm D call. In germline, CDR1 is SGDLS, CDR2 YYNGEE. This CDR3 is 16 amino acids long. Trimming left V 0 bases short and J 1 base short, with 10 bases between.

This chain's CDR3 is CASSSTGVGYNEQFF. CDR3 nucleotide sequence: TGTGCCAGTAGTTCTACAGGGGTAGGTTACAATGAGCAGTTCTTC. The chain carries TRBV19 and TRBJ2-1; the match to TRBD1 covers 7 bases. CDR1 is LNHDA, CDR2 SQIVND, per germline (reference sequence). CDR3 length equals 15 residues. V dropped 5 bases and J dropped 4; count of bases not matched to a gene: 8.

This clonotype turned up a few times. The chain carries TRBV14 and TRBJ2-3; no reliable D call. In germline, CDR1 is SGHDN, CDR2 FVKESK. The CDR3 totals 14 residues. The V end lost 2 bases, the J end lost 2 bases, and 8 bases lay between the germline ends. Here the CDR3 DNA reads TGTGCCAGCAGCCAATCCCCTACCACAGATACGCAGTATTTT. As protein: CASSQSPTTDTQYF.

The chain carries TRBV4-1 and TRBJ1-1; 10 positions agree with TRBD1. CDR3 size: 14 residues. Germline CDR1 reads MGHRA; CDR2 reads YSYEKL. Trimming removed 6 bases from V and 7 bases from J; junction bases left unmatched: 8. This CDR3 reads CASSWGQGRIEAFF. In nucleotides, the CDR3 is TGCGCCAGCAGTTGGGGACAGGGGAGGATTGAAGCTTTCTTT.

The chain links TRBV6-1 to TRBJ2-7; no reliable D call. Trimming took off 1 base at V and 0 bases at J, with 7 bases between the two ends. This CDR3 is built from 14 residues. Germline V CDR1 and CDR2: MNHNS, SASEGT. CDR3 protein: CASSEGSYSYEQYF. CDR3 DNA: TGTGCCAGCAGTGAAGGTAGTTACTCCTACGAGCAGTACTTC.

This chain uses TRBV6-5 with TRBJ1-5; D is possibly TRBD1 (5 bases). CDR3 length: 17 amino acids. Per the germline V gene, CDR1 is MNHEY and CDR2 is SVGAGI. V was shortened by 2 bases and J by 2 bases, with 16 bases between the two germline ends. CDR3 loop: CASSYTYGGEGNQPQHF. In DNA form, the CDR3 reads TGTGCCAGCAGTTACACCTACGGGGGGGAGGGCAATCAGCCCCAGCATTTT.

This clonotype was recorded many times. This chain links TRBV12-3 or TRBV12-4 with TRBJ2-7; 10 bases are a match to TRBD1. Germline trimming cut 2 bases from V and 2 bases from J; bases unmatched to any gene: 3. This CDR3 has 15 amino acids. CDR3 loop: CASSLRQGATYEQYF. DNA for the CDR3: TGTGCCAGCAGTTTAAGACAGGGGGCCACCTACGAGCAGTACTTC.

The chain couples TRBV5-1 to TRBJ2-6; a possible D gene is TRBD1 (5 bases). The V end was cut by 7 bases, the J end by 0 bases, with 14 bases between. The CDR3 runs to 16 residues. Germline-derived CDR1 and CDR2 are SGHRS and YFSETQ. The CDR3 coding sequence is TGCGCCAGCTATAAGGGGTCTGGCTCTGGGGCCAACGTCCTGACTTTC. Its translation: CASYKGSGSGANVLTF. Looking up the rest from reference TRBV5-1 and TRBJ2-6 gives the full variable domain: KAGVTQTPRYLIKTRGQQVTLSCSPISGHRSVSWYQQTPGQGLQFLFEYFSETQRNKGNFPGRFSGRQFSNSRSEMNVSTLELGDSALYLCASYKGSGSGANVLTFGAGSRLTVL.

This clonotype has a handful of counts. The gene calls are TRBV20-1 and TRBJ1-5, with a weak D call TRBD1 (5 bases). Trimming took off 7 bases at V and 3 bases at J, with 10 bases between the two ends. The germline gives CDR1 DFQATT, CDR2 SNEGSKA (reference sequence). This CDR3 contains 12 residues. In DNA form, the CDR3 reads TGCAGTGTAGGGGAACCCAATCAGCCCCAGCATTTT. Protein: CSVGEPNQPQHF.

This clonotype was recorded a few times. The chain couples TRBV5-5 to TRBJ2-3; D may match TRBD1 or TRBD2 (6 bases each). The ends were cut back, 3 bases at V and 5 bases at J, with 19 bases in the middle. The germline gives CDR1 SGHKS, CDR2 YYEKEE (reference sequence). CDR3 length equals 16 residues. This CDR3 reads CASSSNTGTVRDTQYF. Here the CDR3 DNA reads TGTGCCAGCAGCTCGAACACAGGGACTGTGAGAGATACGCAGTATTTT.

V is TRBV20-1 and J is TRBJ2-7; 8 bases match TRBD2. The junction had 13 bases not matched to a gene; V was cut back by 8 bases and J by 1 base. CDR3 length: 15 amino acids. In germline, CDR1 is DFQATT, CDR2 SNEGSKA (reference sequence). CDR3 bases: TGCAGTTCCTTCACTGTAGCGGGGAGATCCTACGAGCAGTACTTC. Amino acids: CSSFTVAGRSYEQYF.

This CDR3 reads CASSNPGQGSYGYTF. CDR3 nucleotides: TGTGCCAGCAGCAATCCCGGACAGGGCTCCTATGGCTACACCTTC. V and J are TRBV9 and TRBJ1-2, with 8 positions matching TRBD1. Germline CDR1 reads SGDLS; CDR2 reads YYNGEE. V lost 4 bases and J lost 4; bases outside the gene matches: 9. The length of the CDR3 is 15 residues.

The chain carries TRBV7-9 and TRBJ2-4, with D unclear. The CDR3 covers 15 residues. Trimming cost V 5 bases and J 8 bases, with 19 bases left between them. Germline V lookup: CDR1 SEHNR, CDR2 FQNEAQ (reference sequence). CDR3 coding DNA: TGTGCCAGCAGCCCTCATGACGAATTCTGGTACATTCAGTACTTC. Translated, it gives CASSPHDEFWYIQYF.

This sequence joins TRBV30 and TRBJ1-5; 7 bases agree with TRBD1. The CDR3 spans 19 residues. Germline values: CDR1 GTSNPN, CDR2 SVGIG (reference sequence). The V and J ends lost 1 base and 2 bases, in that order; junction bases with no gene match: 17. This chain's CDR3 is CAWSGGTGVNVRGNQPQHF. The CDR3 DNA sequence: TGTGCCTGGAGTGGGGGAACAGGGGTTAATGTGCGGGGCAATCAGCCCCAGCATTTT.

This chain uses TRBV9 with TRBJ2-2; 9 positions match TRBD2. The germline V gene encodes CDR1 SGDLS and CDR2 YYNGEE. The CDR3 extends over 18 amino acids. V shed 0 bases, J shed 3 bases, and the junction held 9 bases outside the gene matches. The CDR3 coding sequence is TGTGCCAGCAGCGTAGAATTAAGCGGGGGGTTGTACACCGGGGAGCTGTTTTTT. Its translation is CASSVELSGGLYTGELFF.

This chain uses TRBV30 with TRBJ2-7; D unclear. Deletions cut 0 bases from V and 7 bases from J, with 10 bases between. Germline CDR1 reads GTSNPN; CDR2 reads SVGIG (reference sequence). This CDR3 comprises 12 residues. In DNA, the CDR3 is TGTGCCTGGAGTGTATCTTTTGGGGAGCAGTACTTC. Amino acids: CAWSVSFGEQYF.

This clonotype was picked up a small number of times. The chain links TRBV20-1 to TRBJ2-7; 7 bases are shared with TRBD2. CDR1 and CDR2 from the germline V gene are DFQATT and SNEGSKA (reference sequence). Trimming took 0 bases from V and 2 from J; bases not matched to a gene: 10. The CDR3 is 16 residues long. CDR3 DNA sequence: TGCAGTGCTAGAGATGTGGGCAGGGAGGGTACCTACGAGCAGTACTTC. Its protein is CSARDVGREGTYEQYF.

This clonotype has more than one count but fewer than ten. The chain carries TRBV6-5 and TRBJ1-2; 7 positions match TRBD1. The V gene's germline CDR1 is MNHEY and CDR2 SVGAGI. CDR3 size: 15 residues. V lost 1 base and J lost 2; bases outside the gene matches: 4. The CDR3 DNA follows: TGTGCCAGCAGTTACTGGCAGGGGGAGAACTATGGCTACACCTTC. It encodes CASSYWQGENYGYTF.

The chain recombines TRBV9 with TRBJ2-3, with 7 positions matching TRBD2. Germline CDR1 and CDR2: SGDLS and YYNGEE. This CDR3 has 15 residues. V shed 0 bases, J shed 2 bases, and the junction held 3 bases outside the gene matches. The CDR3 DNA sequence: TGTGCCAGCAGCGTAGTTGCGGGGGTCACAGATACGCAGTATTTT. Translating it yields CASSVVAGVTDTQYF.